What follows are 20 T cell receptor beta chains derived from one specimen sequenced in a study of cytomegalovirus exposure and HLA in healthy donors. The PCR ran on 60 Vbeta and 13 Jbeta primers. Some clones are missing from TCRdb's copy, which holds only in-frame ones; the method was immunoSEQ multiplex PCR. The repertoire consists of 75,000 to 95,000 clones, with approximately 78% occurring once and the leading ten covering about 4.4%. Specimen: PBMCs. The source of these receptors is a male donor in good health and CMV-seropositive.

This clone appeared a single time. CDR3 nucleotide sequence: TGCAGCGTTGAAACCCAGGGCGCTGAAGCTTTCTTT. It specifies CSVETQGAEAFF. V usage is TRBV29-1 and J usage is TRBJ1-1; a possible D gene is TRBD1 (5 bases). The CDR3 contains 12 residues. Germline V CDR1 and CDR2: SQVTM, ANQGSEA. Trimming removed 2 bases at V and 6 bases at J, with 10 bases between. Combining the CDR3 with reference TRBV29-1 and TRBJ1-1 gives the whole variable domain SAVISQKPSRDICQRGTSLTIQCQVDSQVTMMFWYRQQPGQSLTLIATANQGSEATYESGFVIDKFPISRPNLTFSTLTVSNMSPEDSSIYLCSVETQGAEAFFGQGTRLTVV.

In this sample, this clone turned up a few times. The chain links TRBV6-1 to TRBJ2-1, with 13 bases aligning to TRBD2. Trimming removed 1 base from V and 6 bases from J; junction bases left unmatched: 0. Germline-derived CDR1 and CDR2 are MNHNS and SASEGT. This CDR3 has 15 residues. The CDR3 reads CASSEGTSGGNEQFF. DNA for the CDR3: TGTGCCAGCAGTGAAGGGACTAGCGGGGGCAATGAGCAGTTCTTC.

The chain employs TRBV7-9 and TRBJ2-1; 7 nucleotides line up with TRBD2. The CDR3 has 12 amino acids. The junction had 7 bases not matched to a gene; V was cut back by 5 bases and J by 12 bases. Germline V gene sequence: CDR1 SEHNR, CDR2 FQNEAQ (reference sequence). CDR3 in amino acids: CASSAGTKGQFF. In DNA form, the CDR3 reads TGTGCCAGCAGCGCCGGGACTAAAGGGCAGTTCTTC.

The J gene is TRBJ1-4, the V gene TRBV28; possible D gene TRBD1, 6 bases. The CDR3 loop spans 15 amino acids. The germline V and J ends were trimmed by 5 bases and 11 bases, with 21 bases remaining between them. Germline CDR1 MDHEN, CDR2 SYDVKM. The CDR3 DNA is TGTGCCAGCAGTCCGTTGGGGGCGCGATTGGAGAAACTGTTTTTT. Translated: CASSPLGARLEKLFF. Full variable domain (outside the CDR3, taken from reference TRBV28 and TRBJ1-4): DVKVTQSSRYLVKRTGEKVFLECVQDMDHENMFWYRQDPGLGLRLIYFSYDVKMKEKGDIPEGYSVSREKKERFSLILESASTNQTSMYLCASSPLGARLEKLFFGSGTQLSVL.

In this sample, this clone turned up a few times. The genes are TRBV5-6 and TRBJ1-1, with D perhaps matching TRBD1 (5 bases). Germline V gene data show CDR1 as SGHDT and CDR2 as YYEEEE. The V end was cut by 3 bases, the J end by 10 bases, with 19 bases between. The CDR3 sequence is 14 residues long. The CDR3 nucleotides are TGTGCCAGCAGCTCGGGGGTATGGGGCGATGGAGCTTTCTTT. Its translation: CASSSGVWGDGAFF.

The CDR3 nucleotides read TGTGCCATCAGTGATTTCCGACAGGGGGCCGGGGGCTACACCTTC. Translating gives CAISDFRQGAGGYTF. J is TRBJ1-2 and V is TRBV10-3; 10 bases map to TRBD1. After removal of 3 bases from V and 8 bases from J, the junction contained 9 bases not matched to a gene. Germline-derived CDR1 and CDR2 are ENHRY and SYGVKD. The CDR3 sequence is 15 residues long.

The chain is built from TRBV5-6 and TRBJ2-5, with D maybe TRBD1 (5 bases). The CDR3 is made up of 14 amino acids. V was cut by 4 bases and J by 5 bases, with 15 bases left in between. Germline V gene sequence: CDR1 SGHDT, CDR2 YYEEEE. CDR3 nucleotides: TGTGCCAGCAGCCACACCGACAGTTTGGAGACCCAGTACTTC. Its protein is CASSHTDSLETQYF.

This clone was counted once. The gene calls are TRBV27 and TRBJ1-2; D is possibly TRBD1 (6 bases). Germline V gene sequence: CDR1 MNHEY, CDR2 SMNVEV (reference sequence). Trimming shortened V by 5 bases and J by 8 bases, and 15 bases separated the two germline ends. The CDR3 extends over 13 amino acids. The CDR3 loop reads CASSAGGGYGYTF. CDR3 in DNA: TGTGCCAGCAGTGCCGGGGGGGGCTACGGCTACACCTTC.

The genes are TRBV7-8 and TRBJ2-5; the match to TRBD2 covers 9 bases. The J call is uncertain, as TRBJ2-7 better fits the DNA end. The CDR3 runs 14 residues. Germline assignment: CDR1 SGHVS and CDR2 FQNEAQ. The CDR3 nucleotides read TGTGCCAGCAGTTCTCTGGGACTAGCAGGCGAGCAGTACTTC. Translated: CASSSLGLAGEQYF.

The chain recombines TRBV10-2 with TRBJ2-1, with 8 bases identical to TRBD1. CDR3 length: 14 residues. The V and J ends lost 8 bases and 5 bases, in that order; junction bases with no gene match: 8. Germline loops: CDR1 WSHSY, CDR2 SAAADI. CDR3 DNA: TGCGCCAGCCTCCCCCCACAGGGGGACAATGAGCAGTTCTTC. Translating gives CASLPPQGDNEQFF.

The V and J genes are TRBV30 and TRBJ1-4; no clear D. Trimming left V 1 base short and J 0 bases short, with 15 bases between. The CDR3 sequence is 17 residues long. Germline CDR1 and CDR2: GTSNPN and SVGIG (reference sequence). The CDR3, as DNA: TGTGCCTGGAGTGCGTTTGCGGCACTTGCAACTAATGAAAAACTGTTTTTT. Its translation: CAWSAFAALATNEKLFF.

The genes are TRBV7-8 and TRBJ1-5; D gene uncertain. The CDR3 contains 16 residues. Germline lookup yields CDR1 SGHVS and CDR2 FQNEAQ. The germline V and J ends were trimmed by 2 bases and 0 bases, with 11 bases remaining between them. The CDR3 region has the DNA TGTGCCAGCAGCTTAACGGTTGCAGGTAGCAATCAGCCCCAGCATTTT. Protein product: CASSLTVAGSNQPQHF. The full variable domain, rest sourced from reference TRBV7-8 and TRBJ1-5, is GAGVSQSPRYKVAKRGQDVALRCDPISGHVSLFWYQQALGQGPEFLTYFQNEAQLDKSGLPSDRFFAERPEGSVSTLKIQRTQQEDSAVYLCASSLTVAGSNQPQHFGDGTRLSIL.

The chain couples TRBV27 to TRBJ2-7; maybe TRBD2 (6 bases). CDR3 length: 19 residues. Germline assignment: CDR1 MNHEY and CDR2 SMNVEV (reference sequence). V lost 3 bases to trimming and J lost 2 bases, with 26 bases between them. The DNA of the CDR3 is TGTGCCAGCAGTTTTAGGTGGGCGGGGCCTGATCTCGTCCCCTACGAGCAGTACTTC. Its translation is CASSFRWAGPDLVPYEQYF.

This rearrangement joins TRBV7-2 to TRBJ2-3, with a tentative D call TRBD2 (5 bases). Germline CDR1 reads SGHTA; CDR2 reads FQGNSA. This CDR3 contains 15 residues. The germline V and J ends were trimmed by 2 bases and 4 bases, with 13 bases remaining between them. The CDR3 sequence is CASSLRGSQPDTQYF. DNA of the CDR3: TGTGCCAGCAGCTTACGGGGAAGTCAGCCAGATACGCAGTATTTT.

This chain uses TRBV27 with TRBJ2-5; tentatively, D is TRBD2 (6 bases). Germline V gene lookup returns CDR1 MNHEY and CDR2 SMNVEV (reference sequence). The V gene lost 10 bases and the J gene lost 4 bases, with 16 bases spanning the gap. This CDR3 is 13 amino acids long. Written as DNA, the CDR3 is TGTGCCACCAGGGACTGGGGAGGAGAGACCCAGTACTTC. It yields the protein CATRDWGGETQYF.

The J gene is TRBJ1-3, the V gene TRBV6-1; D unresolved. The CDR3 covers 15 residues. Germline CDR1 reads MNHNS; CDR2 reads SASEGT. The V gene lost 7 bases and the J gene lost 0 bases, with 13 bases spanning the gap. DNA for the CDR3: TGTGCCAGCACCGTTAGACTGGACTCTGGAAACACCATATATTTT. Translation: CASTVRLDSGNTIYF.

This clone showed up just a few times. The chain recombines TRBV6-5 with TRBJ2-7; D is possibly TRBD2 (6 bases). The length of the CDR3 is 14 residues. Per the germline V gene, CDR1 is MNHEY and CDR2 is SVGAGI. V lost 5 bases and J 4 bases, leaving 15 bases between the germline ends. As DNA, the CDR3 is TGTGCCAGCAGTGCACTAGCAGAGATATACGAGCAGTACTTC. It encodes CASSALAEIYEQYF.

About this clone itself: A read error may produce the germline difference seen at one junction end. The chain has TRBV10-3 and TRBJ2-7; 9 bases fit TRBD1. CDR1 and CDR2 (germline): ENHRY, SYGVKD. CDR3 size: 12 residues. The CDR3 DNA reads as TGTGCCATCAGTGAGTTCCGGGACAGGGAGGCCTTC. Its translation is CAISEFRDREAF.

This clone came up once. The chain is built from TRBV19 and TRBJ2-7; D may be TRBD1 (5 bases). This CDR3 spans 13 amino acids. With 3 bases removed from V and 5 bases from J, the gap between germline ends came to 11 bases. The V gene's germline CDR1 is LNHDA and CDR2 SQIVND (reference sequence). CDR3 protein: CASSMQGMNEQYF. The CDR3 region has the DNA TGTGCCAGTAGTATGCAGGGCATGAACGAGCAGTACTTC.

The chain links TRBV30 to TRBJ1-5, with 7 bases that match TRBD1. This CDR3 has 15 amino acids. The V segment lost 5 bases and the J segment 1 base; nucleotides outside the gene matches: 8. Looked up from germline, CDR1 is GTSNPN and CDR2 is SVGIG (reference sequence). Written as DNA, the CDR3 is TGTGCCTGGGGAAGGATGACAGGGAGCAATCAGCCCCAGCATTTT. Its translation is CAWGRMTGSNQPQHF.